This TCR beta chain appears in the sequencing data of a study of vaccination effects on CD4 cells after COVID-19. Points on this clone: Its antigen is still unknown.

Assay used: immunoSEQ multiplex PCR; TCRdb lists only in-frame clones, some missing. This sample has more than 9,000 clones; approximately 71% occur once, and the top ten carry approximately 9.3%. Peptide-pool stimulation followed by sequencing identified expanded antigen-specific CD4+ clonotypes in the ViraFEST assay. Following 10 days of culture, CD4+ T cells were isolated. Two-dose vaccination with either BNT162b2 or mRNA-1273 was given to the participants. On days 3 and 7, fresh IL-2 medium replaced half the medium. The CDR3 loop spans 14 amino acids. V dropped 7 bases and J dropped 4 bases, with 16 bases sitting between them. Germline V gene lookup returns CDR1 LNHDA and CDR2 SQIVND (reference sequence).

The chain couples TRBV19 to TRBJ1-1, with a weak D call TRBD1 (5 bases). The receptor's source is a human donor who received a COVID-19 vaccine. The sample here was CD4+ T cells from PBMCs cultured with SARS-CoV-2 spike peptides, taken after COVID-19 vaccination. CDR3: CASTGGVVGTEAFF. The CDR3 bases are TGTGCCAGTACGGGGGGAGTAGTAGGCACTGAAGCTTTCTTT.